Listed below are T cell receptor beta chains from one sample, sequenced in a study of vaccination and CD4 T cells after COVID-19. The antigens for these receptors are not known. One entry per CDR3 protein results from TCRdb running MiXCR on the PCR reads. The sample carries around 13,000 distinct CDR3 sequences, 40% to 50% recorded once. This material consisted of CD4+ T cells from blood, cultured in vitro, taken before SARS-CoV-2 vaccination. The receptors shown here come from a human donor who had recovered from COVID-19. Both conserved end residues are part of each CDR3.

V	length	J	CDR3
TRBV20-1	15	TRBJ2-3	CSAGRDAGQLATQYF
TRBV6-1	15	TRBJ1-2	CASSVDWAGYYGYTF
TRBV29-1	13	TRBJ1-5	CSVDGGRNQPQHF
TRBV24-1	14	TRBJ2-1	CATSGRKYDNEQFF
TRBV20-1	13	TRBJ2-3	CSRAGTQADTQYF
TRBV19	17	TRBJ2-1	CASSPSPLAGLNNEQFF
TRBV4-1	15	TRBJ2-7	CASSQVGGQGGEQYF
TRBV20-1	14	TRBJ2-3	CSAPRQASTDAQYF
TRBV19	16	TRBJ1-2	CASSMTGQGVWYGYTF
TRBV10-3	15	TRBJ2-7	CAISERQGGSYEQYF
TRBV19	13	TRBJ2-3	CASSIGVTDTQYF
TRBV6-1	14	TRBJ1-2	CASSPRGRIYGYTF
TRBV28	15	TRBJ2-2	CASRLSGPNTGELFF
TRBV20-1	14	TRBJ1-1	CSARDARVGTEAFF
TRBV20-1	14	TRBJ2-5	CSAGGRRAGGTQYF
TRBV7-2	14	TRBJ2-5	CASSFQRGGETQYF
TRBV6-1	12	TRBJ1-6	CASSERNSPLHF
TRBV20-1	12	TRBJ1-2	CSALQGLYGYTF
TRBV4-3	13	TRBJ1-6	CASSQESFSPLHF
TRBV12-3/TRBV12-4	14	TRBJ2-5	CASSLIRRQETQYF
TRBV19	15	TRBJ2-3	CASSLSGLGTDTQYF
TRBV5-1	15	TRBJ1-6	CASSLEGRGQSPLHF
TRBV7-9	14	TRBJ1-5	CASSMTGSNQPQHF
TRBV5-1	12	TRBJ1-2	CASGTGRYGYTF
TRBV6-1	12	TRBJ1-2	CASTRQGEGYTF
TRBV7-9	16	TRBJ1-6	CASSLGDRGGNSPLHF
TRBV10-2	15	TRBJ2-7	CASTPGTLTTYEQYF
TRBV7-3	13	TRBJ2-5	CASSPSGKETQYF
TRBV20-1	16	TRBJ1-6	CSAYQRTSSYNSPLHF
TRBV19	16	TRBJ1-1	CASSIGVGMPGTEAFF
TRBV7-2	15	TRBJ2-7	CASSLPPPGAYEQYF
TRBV10-2	13	TRBJ2-7	CASSEFWTDPLHF
TRBV18	14	TRBJ2-5	CASSPTGVRETQYF
TRBV7-6	15	TRBJ2-1	CASSAFGGSYNEQFF
TRBV12-3/TRBV12-4	15	TRBJ2-7	CASSQSGGTPYEQYF
TRBV20-1	15	TRBJ2-1	CSARTLAELYNEQFF
TRBV20-1	14	TRBJ2-5	CSARPGLGQETQYF
TRBV28	14	TRBJ1-6	CASSRDRRNSPLHF
TRBV6-1	13	TRBJ2-7	CASEKRLGYEQYF
TRBV2	13	TRBJ1-1	CASSEVRRTEAFF
TRBV4-3	15	TRBJ1-1	CASSQDVIPWAEAFF
TRBV20-1	13	TRBJ1-5	CSVQGVDNRPQHF
TRBV6-1	16	TRBJ1-2	CASSEGSGQGIYGYTF
TRBV6-2/TRBV6-3	11	TRBJ1-1	CASIRAAEAFF
TRBV6-2/TRBV6-3	19	TRBJ2-1	CASSYSIREGRARSNEQFF
TRBV11-2	13	TRBJ1-2	CASSLEGRGGYTF
TRBV7-9	17	TRBJ1-3	CASSPRQPSLSGNTIYF
TRBV7-9	17	TRBJ1-5	CASGLGPGQGSNQPQHF
TRBV19	16	TRBJ2-5	CASSIPGRGGLETQYF
TRBV27	14	TRBJ2-7	CASSLLGARDEQYF
TRBV6-2/TRBV6-3	16	TRBJ2-5	CASSYRAGGTQETQYF
TRBV7-2	12	TRBJ2-2	CASSYYTGELFF
TRBV28	14	TRBJ1-1	CASRRGQANTEAFF
TRBV7-6	14	TRBJ1-3	CASSLQGSGNTIYF
TRBV19	14	TRBJ1-2	CASSHRVTNYGYTF
TRBV20-1	14	TRBJ2-1	CSAKGVSSYNEQFF
TRBV24-1	14	TRBJ2-3	CATSGTKSTDTQYF
TRBV20-1	15	TRBJ2-1	CSASYRTGGPDEQFF
TRBV20-1	14	TRBJ2-7	CSADLAGADGEQYF